This TCR beta chain was profiled in a study of post-analysis software for immune sequencing data. Study-level information: Disease courses included relapsing-remitting, secondary progressive and progressive-relapsing multiple sclerosis. Overall study findings and caveats: Controls' normalized Chao1 diversity significantly exceeded that of multiple sclerosis patients. Elevated frequency relative to controls characterized roughly 5 TRBV segments in patients, TRBV5-6, TRBV5-1 and TRBV20-1 among them. Co-batched samples clustered tightly together by F measure.

This clonotype was found a few times. Its matching antigen is unknown. Trimming removed 2 bases from V and 3 bases from J; junction bases left unmatched: 8. The CDR3 loop spans 16 amino acids. Germline values: CDR1 SEHNR, CDR2 FQNEAQ (reference sequence). Unique molecular identifiers had been added to the TCR beta cDNA libraries. TCRdb re-analysed the PCR reads in MiXCR, keeping a single row per CDR3 protein. The profile covers about 400,000 distinct CDR3 sequences, with around 33% appearing a single time and roughly 13% taken by the ten largest. V usage is TRBV7-9 and J usage is TRBJ1-2; 8 bases match TRBD1. The sequenced material came from blood. This clonotype was sampled from a girl aged 5-17 years with multiple sclerosis. The CDR3 DNA reads TGTGCCAGCAGCTTAAACAATCCAGGGGGCTACTATGGCTACACCTTC. It codes for CASSLNNPGGYYGYTF.